The TCR beta chain under discussion was sequenced for a study of CD8+CD57+ T cells in acquired aplastic anemia. Turning to the study itself: Quantities of DNA derived from sorted CD4+ and CD8+ cells averaged about 3.2 ug. CD4+ reads averaged around 9.9 million in healthy donors. Broader study findings: Patients and controls were found to share over 25 CD8+ CDR3 sequences.

According to the study, genomic DNA was the template for TCR beta VDJ and CDR3 profiling. TCRdb itself ran the reads through MiXCR, one entry per CDR3 protein. The repertoire holds roughly 58,000 distinct CDR3 sequences, 50% to 70% seen once, with under 3% in the top ten. This clonotype has at least ten counts. The antigen remains unidentified. There are 14 residues in the CDR3. With 7 bases clipped from V and 2 bases from J, the junction kept 5 bases outside the gene matches. From germline, CDR1 is MNHNS and CDR2 SASEGT. This chain uses TRBV6-1 with TRBJ2-5; 9 nucleotides align to TRBD1. The receptor was isolated from a human donor in good health, serving as a control. Material: sorted CD4+, CD8+, or CD8+CD57+ T cells (not recorded which) from PBMCs. CDR3 sequence reads: CASTYRGRQETQYF. CDR3 in DNA: TGTGCCAGCACCTACAGGGGGCGTCAAGAGACCCAGTACTTC.